This entry describes one T cell receptor (beta chain). This sample is drawn from a study of blood T cell repertoires in COVID-19. Measured with immunoSEQ multiplex PCR; TCRdb has only the in-frame clones, and not every one. The data hold 90,000 to 150,000 clones, with roughly 80% observed a single time. CDR3 length: 15 residues. CDR1 and CDR2 (germline): WSHSY, SAAADI. Trimming took 5 bases from V and 1 from J; bases not matched to a gene: 7. Sequencing used peripheral blood. The receptor was derived from a human donor in a cohort sampled during active COVID-19. V usage is TRBV10-2 and J usage is TRBJ2-7; 8 bases are a match to TRBD1. The CDR3 loop is CASSSVGQESYEQYF. CDR3 bases: TGCGCCAGCAGTTCCGTGGGACAGGAATCCTACGAGCAGTACTTC.